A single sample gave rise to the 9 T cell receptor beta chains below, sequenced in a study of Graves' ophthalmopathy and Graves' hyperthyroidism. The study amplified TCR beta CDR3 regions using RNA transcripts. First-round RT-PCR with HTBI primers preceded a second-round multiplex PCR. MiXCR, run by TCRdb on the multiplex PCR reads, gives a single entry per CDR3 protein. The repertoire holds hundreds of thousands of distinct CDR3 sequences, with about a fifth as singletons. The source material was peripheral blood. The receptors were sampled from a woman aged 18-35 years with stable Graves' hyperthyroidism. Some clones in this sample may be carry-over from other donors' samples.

CDR3: CSAITRSTDTQYF. The CDR3 nucleotides are TGCAGTGCTATTACACGTAGCACAGATACGCAGTATTTT. The chain has TRBV20-1 and TRBJ2-3; D uncertain. Germline assignment: CDR1 DFQATT and CDR2 SNEGSKA (reference sequence). This CDR3 has 13 residues. Trimming removed 4 bases at V and 0 bases at J, with 8 bases between.

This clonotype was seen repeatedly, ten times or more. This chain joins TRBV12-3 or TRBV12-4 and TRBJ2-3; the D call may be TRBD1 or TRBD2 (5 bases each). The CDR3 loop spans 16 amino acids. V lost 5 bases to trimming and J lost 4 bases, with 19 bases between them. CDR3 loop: CASSLGPGLVSDTQYF. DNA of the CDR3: TGTGCCAGCAGTCTGGGACCGGGCCTGGTCTCAGATACGCAGTATTTT.

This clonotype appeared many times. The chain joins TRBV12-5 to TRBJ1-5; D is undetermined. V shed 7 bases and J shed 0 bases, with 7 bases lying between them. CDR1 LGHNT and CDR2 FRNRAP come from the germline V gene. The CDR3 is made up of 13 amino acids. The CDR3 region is CASAQYSNQPQHF. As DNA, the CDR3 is TGTGCTAGTGCCCAGTATAGCAATCAGCCCCAGCATTTT.

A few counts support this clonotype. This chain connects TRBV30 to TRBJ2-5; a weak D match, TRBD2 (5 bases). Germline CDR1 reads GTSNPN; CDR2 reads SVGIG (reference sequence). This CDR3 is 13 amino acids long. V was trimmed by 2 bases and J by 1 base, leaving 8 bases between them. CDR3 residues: CAWSTLGQETQYF. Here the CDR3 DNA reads TGTGCCTGGAGTACACTAGGCCAAGAGACCCAGTACTTC.

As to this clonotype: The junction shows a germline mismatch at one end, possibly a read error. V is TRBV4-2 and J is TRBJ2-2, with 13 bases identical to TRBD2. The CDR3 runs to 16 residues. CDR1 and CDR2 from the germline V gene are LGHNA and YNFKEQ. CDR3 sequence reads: CASTQLAGGPVGELFF. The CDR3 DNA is TGTGCCAGCACCCAACTAGCGGGAGGGCCCGTCGGGGAGCTGTTTTTT.

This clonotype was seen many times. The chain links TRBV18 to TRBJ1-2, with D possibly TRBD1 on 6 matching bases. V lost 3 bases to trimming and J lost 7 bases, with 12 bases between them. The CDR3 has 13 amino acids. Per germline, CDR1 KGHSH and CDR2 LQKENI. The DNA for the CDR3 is TGTGCCAGCTCACCTAGGGGGGCCTCTGGCTACACCTTC. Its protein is CASSPRGASGYTF.

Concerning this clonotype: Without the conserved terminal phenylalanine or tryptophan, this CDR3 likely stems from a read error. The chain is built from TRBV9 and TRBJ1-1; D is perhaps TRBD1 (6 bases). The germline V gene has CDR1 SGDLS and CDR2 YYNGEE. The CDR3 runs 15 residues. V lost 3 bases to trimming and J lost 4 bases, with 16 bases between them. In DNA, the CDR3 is TGTGCCAGCAGCGCGGGCCCGACAGGATTCACTGAAGCTTTCTAT. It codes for CASSAGPTGFTEAFY.

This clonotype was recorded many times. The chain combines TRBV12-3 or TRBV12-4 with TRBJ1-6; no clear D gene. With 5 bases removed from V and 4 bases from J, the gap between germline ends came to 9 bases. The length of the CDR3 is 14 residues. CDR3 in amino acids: CASSPTKYNSPLHF. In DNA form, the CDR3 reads TGTGCCAGCAGTCCTACAAAATATAATTCACCCCTCCACTTT.

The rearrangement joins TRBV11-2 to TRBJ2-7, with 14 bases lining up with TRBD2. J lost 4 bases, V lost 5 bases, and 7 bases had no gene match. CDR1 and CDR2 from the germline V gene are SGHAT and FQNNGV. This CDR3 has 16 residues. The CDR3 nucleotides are TGTGCCAGCAGCCCGCTGGGACTAGCGGGGGATTACGAGCAGTACTTC. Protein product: CASSPLGLAGDYEQYF.